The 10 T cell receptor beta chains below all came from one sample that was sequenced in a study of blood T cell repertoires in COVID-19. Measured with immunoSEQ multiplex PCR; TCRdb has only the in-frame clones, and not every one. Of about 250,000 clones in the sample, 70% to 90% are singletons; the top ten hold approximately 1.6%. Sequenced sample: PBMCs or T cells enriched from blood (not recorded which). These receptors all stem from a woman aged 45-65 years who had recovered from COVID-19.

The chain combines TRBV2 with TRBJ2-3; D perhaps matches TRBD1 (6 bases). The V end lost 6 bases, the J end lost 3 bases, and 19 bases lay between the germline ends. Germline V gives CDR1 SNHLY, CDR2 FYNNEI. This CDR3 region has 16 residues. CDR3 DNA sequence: TGTGCCAGCAGCGTCGGACCCCTAAGGGGGACAGATACGCAGTATTTT. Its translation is CASSVGPLRGTDTQYF.

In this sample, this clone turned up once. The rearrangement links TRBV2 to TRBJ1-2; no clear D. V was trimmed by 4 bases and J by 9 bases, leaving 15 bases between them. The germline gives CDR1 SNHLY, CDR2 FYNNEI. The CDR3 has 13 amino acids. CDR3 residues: CASSGGPLESYTF. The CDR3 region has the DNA TGTGCCAGCAGTGGCGGTCCCCTCGAGAGCTACACCTTC.

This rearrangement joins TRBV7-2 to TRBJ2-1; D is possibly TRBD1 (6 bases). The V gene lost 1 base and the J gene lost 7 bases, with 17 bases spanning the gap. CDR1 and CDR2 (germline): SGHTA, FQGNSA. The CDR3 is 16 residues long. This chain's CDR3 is CASSLGGTQTRNEQFF. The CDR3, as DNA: TGTGCCAGCAGCTTAGGGGGGACACAGACCCGGAATGAGCAGTTCTTC.

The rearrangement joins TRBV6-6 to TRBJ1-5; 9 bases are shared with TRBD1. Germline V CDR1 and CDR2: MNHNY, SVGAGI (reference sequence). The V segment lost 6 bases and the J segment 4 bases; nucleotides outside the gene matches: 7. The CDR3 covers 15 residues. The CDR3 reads CASSPGQGSNQPQHF. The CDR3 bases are TGTGCCAGCAGCCCGGGACAGGGCTCAAATCAGCCCCAGCATTTT.

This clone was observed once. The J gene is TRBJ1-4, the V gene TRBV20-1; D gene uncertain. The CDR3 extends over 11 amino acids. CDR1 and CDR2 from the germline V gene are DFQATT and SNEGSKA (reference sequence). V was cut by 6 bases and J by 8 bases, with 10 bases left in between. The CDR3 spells CSAKEGEKLFF. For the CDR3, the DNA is TGCAGTGCGAAGGAGGGAGAAAAACTGTTTTTT.

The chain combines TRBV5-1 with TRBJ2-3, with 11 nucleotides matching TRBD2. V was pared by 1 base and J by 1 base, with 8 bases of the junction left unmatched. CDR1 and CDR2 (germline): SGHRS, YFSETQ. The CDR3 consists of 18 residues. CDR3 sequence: CASSLSSGRALGTDTQYF. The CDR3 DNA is TGCGCCAGCAGCTTGAGTAGCGGGAGGGCCCTCGGCACAGATACGCAGTATTTT. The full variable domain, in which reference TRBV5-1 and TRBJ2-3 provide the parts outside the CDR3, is KAGVTQTPRYLIKTRGQQVTLSCSPISGHRSVSWYQQTPGQGLQFLFEYFSETQRNKGNFPGRFSGRQFSNSRSEMNVSTLELGDSALYLCASSLSSGRALGTDTQYFGPGTRLTVL.

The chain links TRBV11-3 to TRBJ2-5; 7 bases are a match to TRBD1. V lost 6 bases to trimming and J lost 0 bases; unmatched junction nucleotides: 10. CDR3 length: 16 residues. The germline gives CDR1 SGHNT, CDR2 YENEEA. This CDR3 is CASSKRGQKYQETQYF. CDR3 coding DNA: TGTGCCAGCAGTAAAAGGGGGCAGAAGTACCAAGAGACCCAGTACTTC. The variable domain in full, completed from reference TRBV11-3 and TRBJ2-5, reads EAGVVQSPRYKIIEKKQPVAFWCNPISGHNTLYWYLQNLGQGPELLIRYENEEAVDDSQLPKDRFSAERLKGVDSTLKIQPAELGDSAVYLCASSKRGQKYQETQYFGPGTRLLVL.

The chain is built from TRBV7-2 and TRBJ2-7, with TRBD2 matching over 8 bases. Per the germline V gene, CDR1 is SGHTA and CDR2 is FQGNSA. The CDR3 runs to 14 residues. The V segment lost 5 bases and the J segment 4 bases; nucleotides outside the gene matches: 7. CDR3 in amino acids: CASSPEAGGYEQYF. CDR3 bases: TGTGCCAGCAGCCCTGAGGCGGGAGGATACGAGCAGTACTTC.

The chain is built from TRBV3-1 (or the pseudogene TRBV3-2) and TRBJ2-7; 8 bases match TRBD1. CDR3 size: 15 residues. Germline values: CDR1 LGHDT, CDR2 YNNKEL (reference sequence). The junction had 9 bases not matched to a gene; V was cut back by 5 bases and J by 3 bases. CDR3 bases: TGTGCCAGCAGCTTAGGCTGGACAGGGAACTACGAGCAGTACTTC. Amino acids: CASSLGWTGNYEQYF.

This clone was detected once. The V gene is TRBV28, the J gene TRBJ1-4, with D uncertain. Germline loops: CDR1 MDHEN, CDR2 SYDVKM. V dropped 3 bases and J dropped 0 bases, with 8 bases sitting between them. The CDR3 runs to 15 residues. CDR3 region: CASSFRRATNEKLFF. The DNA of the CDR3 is TGTGCCAGCAGTTTCCGCCGGGCAACTAATGAAAAACTGTTTTTT.